This T cell receptor (beta chain) was profiled in a study of spatial heterogeneity in lung cancer. Time point defined: blood at routine non-recurrence follow-up after resection. TCRdb ran MiXCR on the 5' RACE reads and lists one entry per CDR3 protein. The sample has approximately 17,000 distinct CDR3 sequences, about 20% seen once. This clonotype is deemed medium-sized (0.01 to 0.1%). V lost 2 bases and J lost 5; bases outside the gene matches: 1. Germline assignment: CDR1 SGHTA and CDR2 FQGTGA. The CDR3 runs to 14 residues. The gene calls are TRBV7-3 and TRBJ2-7; 12 bases fit TRBD1. Sequences were derived from PBMCs, sampled at follow-up. The sequence derives from a male donor with early-stage non-small cell lung cancer. The CDR3 region is CASSLGTGGNEQYF. CDR3 coding DNA: TGTGCCAGCAGCTTAGGGACAGGGGGCAACGAGCAGTACTTC.